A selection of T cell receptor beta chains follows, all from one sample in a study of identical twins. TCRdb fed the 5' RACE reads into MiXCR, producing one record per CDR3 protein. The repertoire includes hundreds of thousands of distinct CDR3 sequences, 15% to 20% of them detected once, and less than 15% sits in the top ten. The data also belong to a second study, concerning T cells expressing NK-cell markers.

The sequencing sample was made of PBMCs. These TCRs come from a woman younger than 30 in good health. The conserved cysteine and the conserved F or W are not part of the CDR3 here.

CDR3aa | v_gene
ATSPGGRSEAF | TRBV25-1
ASSLSRGNYLPEQY | TRBV7-2
ASSVRPKETQY | TRBV5-1
AISETSGTSGTYEQY | TRBV10-3
ASSSSFYGYT | TRBV12-3/TRBV12-4
ASSSGLAVYEQY | TRBV5-1
ASSTQWANTEAF | TRBV4-3
SDASGSGEQF | TRBV29-1
ATGDGNYGYT | TRBV10-3
ASSYIRSQLSSYNEQF | TRBV6-2/TRBV6-3
SARPGQLDYGYT | TRBV20-1
SGRGRSSSYNEQF | TRBV29-1
CARGTTGGLSYNEQF | TRBV20-1
ATSRAGTGRETQY | TRBV15
ASSNPSGNYGYT | TRBV10-2
ASSPWTSGGLNTGELF | TRBV6-2/TRBV6-3
ATSRTLQGNTEAF | TRBV15
SVAPGQGRYGYT | TRBV29-1
ASSQDHPDPYNEQF | TRBV4-1
AGNQGQSTDTQY | TRBV30
ASSWETGYNEQF | TRBV11-3
ASSLGQGREQY | TRBV12-3/TRBV12-4
ASSSLTSVGTDTQY | TRBV7-9
ASSKGGGLGETQY | TRBV25-1
SARMGLLQETQY | TRBV20-1
ASTEWDRVQPQH | TRBV12-3/TRBV12-4
ASSLDFSMKETQY | TRBV5-1
ASGLVRDGQASTDTQY | TRBV12-5
SAIGTENTGELF | TRBV20-1
SAKSRLSYEQY | TRBV20-1
AIRAGGSAPDTQY | TRBV10-3
ATRPPRGEWDNEQF | TRBV24-1
ASSPFGRFTGELF | TRBV6-1
SVPAGGTDTQY | TRBV29-1
ASSRRQASTDTQY | TRBV11-2
ASSLKIYTGELF | TRBV5-6
ASSQDRYGNQPQH | TRBV4-3
ASSLRSPYNEQF | TRBV7-9
ASSLAGTGGLPLH | TRBV5-5
SAIRRGTDTQY | TRBV20-1
ATKEGPGNEQF | TRBV6-1
ARIRDRGFGEQF | TRBV12-3/TRBV12-4
SAESGGRSPDTQY | TRBV20-1
ASIGDSTYEQY | TRBV5-1
SGQGPREQY | TRBV29-1
ASSIHGLAGGPGNEQF | TRBV9
SARDHGLAGGSSYEQY | TRBV20-1
SVIRGTDTQY | TRBV20-1
ASSRQGQINQPQH | TRBV12-3/TRBV12-4